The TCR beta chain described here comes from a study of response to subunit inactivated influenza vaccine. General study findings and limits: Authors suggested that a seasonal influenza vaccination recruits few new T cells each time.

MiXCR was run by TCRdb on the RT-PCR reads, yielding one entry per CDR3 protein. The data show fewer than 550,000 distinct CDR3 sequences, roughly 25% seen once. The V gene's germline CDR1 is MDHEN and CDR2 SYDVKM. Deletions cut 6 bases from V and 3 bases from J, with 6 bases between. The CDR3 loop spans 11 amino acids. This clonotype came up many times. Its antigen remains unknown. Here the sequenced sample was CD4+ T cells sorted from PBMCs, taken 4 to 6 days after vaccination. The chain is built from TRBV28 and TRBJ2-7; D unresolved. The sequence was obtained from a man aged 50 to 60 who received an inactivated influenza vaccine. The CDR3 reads CASRTSYEQYF. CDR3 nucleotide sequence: TGTGCCAGCAGAACAAGCTACGAGCAGTACTTC.